Sequencing of this T cell receptor (beta chain) was carried out in a study of technical replicates of blood from several donors. V was clipped by 7 bases and J by 1 base; unmatched bases: 11. The CDR3 sequence is 16 residues long. CDR1 and CDR2 (germline): SQVTM, ANQGSEA. Repertoires were generated with immunoSEQ multiplex PCR, while TCRdb's copy carries only in-frame clones and drops some. The data hold about 88,000 clones, with roughly 94% observed a single time. The origin of this receptor is a human donor in good health. Sequences were obtained from T cells isolated from PBMCs. The chain employs TRBV29-1 and TRBJ2-1, with 9 bases identical to TRBD1. The CDR3 protein is CSANHRGRLSYNEQFF. In DNA, the CDR3 is TGCAGCGCCAACCACAGGGGGCGCCTTTCCTACAATGAGCAGTTCTTC.